The 18 T cell receptor beta chains below all came from one sample that was sequenced in a study of a mutant IDH1 vaccine in newly diagnosed glioma. Produced via immunoSEQ multiplex PCR; TCRdb's table is partial and in-frame only. There are around 23,000 clones in the sample; 60% to 80% occur only once, and about 8.4% lies in the top ten. The time point is: week 5, during vaccination. A single vaccine dose contained 300 ug of mutant IDH1 20-mer peptide, and topical imiquimod was used with it. These receptors have no identified antigens. The sample consisted of PBMCs, taken from a glioma patient whose treatment included an IDH1 peptide vaccine. The receptor set was obtained from a man in his forties with glioma.

In its sample, this clone was seen once. The chain carries TRBV5-1 and TRBJ1-2; TRBD1 aligns across 7 bases. Germline V CDR1 and CDR2: SGHRS, YFSETQ. After removal of 2 bases from V and 5 bases from J, the junction contained 9 bases not matched to a gene. The CDR3 extends over 15 amino acids. The chain's CDR3 is CASSLEQGKGYGYTF. In DNA, the CDR3 is TGCGCCAGCAGCTTAGAACAGGGGAAGGGGTATGGCTACACCTTC.

J is TRBJ2-2 and V is TRBV9, with 7 nucleotides matching TRBD2. Germline V lookup: CDR1 SGDLS, CDR2 YYNGEE. CDR3 length equals 16 residues. J was trimmed by 0 bases and V by 0 bases; bases with no gene match: 2. CDR3: CASSVEGGTNTGELFF. The CDR3 nucleotides read TGTGCCAGCAGCGTAGAGGGAGGGACGAACACCGGGGAGCTGTTTTTT.

V is TRBV29-1 and J is TRBJ2-7; D call uncertain. The CDR3 extends over 13 amino acids. Germline values: CDR1 SQVTM, CDR2 ANQGSEA. V gave up 1 base and J gave up 1 base, with 8 bases separating them. DNA of the CDR3: TGCAGCGTTGAAGGGGCGGCATCCTACGAGCAGTACTTC. Protein sequence: CSVEGAASYEQYF.

The V call is TRBV5-6, the J call TRBJ2-7; TRBD1 matches at 9 bases. V lost 5 bases, J lost 6 bases, and 9 bases stayed unmatched. This CDR3 region has 14 residues. Germline V gene sequence: CDR1 SGHDT, CDR2 YYEEEE. This CDR3 reads CASRAGTGSVEQYV. In nucleotides, the CDR3 is TGTGCCAGCAGGGCCGGGACAGGGTCAGTCGAGCAGTACGTC.

The chain links TRBV7-8 to TRBJ2-7; TRBD2 matches at 14 bases. The CDR3 has 15 amino acids. The V segment lost 5 bases and the J segment 5 bases; nucleotides outside the gene matches: 5. Germline CDR1 is SGHVS and CDR2 is FQNEAQ. CDR3 coding DNA: TGTGCCAGCAGCCCCGGGACTAGCGGGAGAGACGAGCAGTACGTC. This translates into CASSPGTSGRDEQYV.

The rearrangement uses TRBV5-1 and TRBJ2-3; 7 nucleotides line up with TRBD2. This CDR3 comprises 16 residues. The V gene's germline CDR1 is SGHRS and CDR2 YFSETQ. V lost 0 bases to trimming and J lost 0 bases; unmatched junction nucleotides: 4. CDR3 in DNA: TGCGCCAGCAGCTTGGGACTAGCAGCTAGCACAGATACGCAGTATTTT. Protein: CASSLGLAASTDTQYF.

The V gene is TRBV5-1, the J gene TRBJ2-3, with a weak D call TRBD2 (5 bases). CDR1 and CDR2 from the germline V gene are SGHRS and YFSETQ. The CDR3 sequence is 15 residues long. Trimming took off 0 bases at V and 3 bases at J, with 11 bases between the two ends. CDR3 residues: CASSLAARGTDTQYF. CDR3 DNA sequence: TGCGCCAGCAGCTTGGCTGCCCGGGGAACAGATACGCAGTATTTT.

This clone has only one observation. This chain uses TRBV10-1 with TRBJ2-3; 11 positions match TRBD2. CDR3 length equals 15 residues. Germline V gene sequence: CDR1 WNHNN, CDR2 SYGVQD (reference sequence). With V trimmed by 3 bases and J by 1 base, 0 bases remained unmatched. The CDR3 is CASSDSGRGTDTQYF. The CDR3 DNA reads TGCGCCAGCAGTGATAGCGGGAGGGGCACAGATACGCAGTATTTT.

This clone was recorded only once. This rearrangement joins TRBV19 to TRBJ2-2; the D is unclear. The CDR3 is made up of 11 amino acids. V shed 10 bases and J shed 6 bases, with 9 bases lying between them. Germline CDR1 is LNHDA and CDR2 is SQIVND (reference sequence). CDR3 DNA: TGTGCCACCGAAAGGGCCGGGGAGCTGTTTTTT. Its translation is CATERAGELFF.

The chain couples TRBV5-1 to TRBJ2-5; D ambiguous. Germline lookup yields CDR1 SGHRS and CDR2 YFSETQ. The V end lost 3 bases, the J end lost 0 bases, and 6 bases lay between the germline ends. The CDR3 loop spans 13 amino acids. The CDR3, as DNA: TGCGCCAGCAGCTCACTAAACCAAGAGACCCAGTACTTC. Protein: CASSSLNQETQYF.

The chain couples TRBV18 to TRBJ1-1, with D hard to call. Germline assignment: CDR1 KGHSH and CDR2 LQKENI. The CDR3 has 14 residues. V dropped 4 bases and J dropped 3 bases, with 12 bases sitting between them. The CDR3 loop reads CASSRLGKDTEAFF. The CDR3, as DNA: TGTGCCAGCTCACGCCTTGGGAAGGACACTGAAGCTTTCTTT.

CDR3 in DNA: TGTGCCAGCAGTTACAGCGCGGGGGTGGGGGAGACCCAGTACTTC. This gives the protein CASSYSAGVGETQYF. This chain joins TRBV6-5 and TRBJ2-5; TRBD2 agrees at 7 bases. V lost 2 bases and J lost 5; bases outside the gene matches: 8. Germline V gives CDR1 MNHEY, CDR2 SVGAGI. This CDR3 has 15 amino acids.

The chain combines TRBV11-2 with TRBJ2-1, with D unclear. Germline assignment: CDR1 SGHAT and CDR2 FQNNGV. V lost 4 bases, J lost 6 bases, and 4 bases lay in between. This CDR3 is built from 11 residues. CDR3 amino acids: CASSYGNEQFF. The CDR3 nucleotides read TGTGCCAGCAGCTACGGCAATGAGCAGTTCTTC.

V and J are TRBV14 and TRBJ1-4, with 9 bases matching TRBD1. The CDR3 has 15 amino acids. The J segment lost 6 bases and the V segment lost 5 bases, leaving 7 bases of the junction unmatched. CDR1 is SGHDN, CDR2 FVKESK, per germline. The CDR3 region has the DNA TGTGCCAGCAGCTTCGCCGGGACAGGGCATGAAAAACTGTTTTTT. This gives the protein CASSFAGTGHEKLFF. The full variable domain, its missing parts supplied by reference TRBV14 and TRBJ1-4, is EAGVTQFPSHSVIEKGQTVTLRCDPISGHDNLYWYRRVMGKEIKFLLHFVKESKQDESGMPNNRFLAERTGGTYSTLKVQPAELEDSGVYFCASSFAGTGHEKLFFGSGTQLSVL.

V is TRBV2 and J is TRBJ1-1; D gene uncertain. Germline V gene lookup returns CDR1 SNHLY and CDR2 FYNNEI. Trimming took 7 bases from V and 1 from J, leaving 10 bases between them. CDR3 size: 13 residues. CDR3 amino acids: CASIRSQNTEAFF. CDR3 coding DNA: TGTGCCAGCATACGGAGTCAGAACACTGAAGCTTTCTTT. Using reference TRBV2 and TRBJ1-1 for the parts outside the CDR3, the full variable domain is EPEVTQTPSHQVTQMGQEVILRCVPISNHLYFYWYRQILGQKVEFLVSFYNNEISEKSEIFDDQFSVERPDGSNFTLKIRSTKLEDSAMYFCASIRSQNTEAFFGQGTRLTVV.

This clone was seen a few times. V gene TRBV5-4 combines with J gene TRBJ2-5; 8 bases line up with TRBD2. CDR1 SGHNT and CDR2 YYREEE come from the germline V gene (reference sequence). This CDR3 spans 15 amino acids. V trimming: 3 bases; J trimming: 5 bases; junction bases outside the gene matches: 9. CDR3 sequence: CASSSRVAGRETQYF. CDR3 DNA sequence: TGTGCCAGCAGCTCCAGAGTAGCGGGAAGGGAGACCCAGTACTTC.

CDR3 sequence (DNA): TGTGCCAGCAGCTTAGCTTGGACTGGCTACACAGATACGCAGTATTTT. As protein: CASSLAWTGYTDTQYF. J is TRBJ2-3 and V is TRBV11-3, with D tentatively TRBD2 (5 bases). The length of the CDR3 is 16 residues. Germline CDR1 SGHNT, CDR2 YENEEA. The germline V and J ends were trimmed by 1 base and 2 bases, with 13 bases remaining between them.

The J gene is TRBJ2-5, the V gene TRBV10-3, with 10 bases that match TRBD2. Trimming cost V 6 bases and J 2 bases; bases outside gene matches: 6. The CDR3 sequence is 15 residues long. Germline V lookup: CDR1 ENHRY, CDR2 SYGVKD. The CDR3 reads CAIRPGLALQETQYF. The CDR3 region has the DNA TGTGCCATCAGACCGGGACTAGCGCTACAAGAGACCCAGTACTTC.